This T cell receptor beta chain was identified during a study of beta chain features in type 1 diabetes. Looking at the study overall: Age, gender and cell yields were similar between patients and healthy donors.

Study-wide findings and caveats: Moderate but significant shortening of TCRB CDR3s was recorded in all four CD4+ subsets from Type 1 diabetes patients. Patients showed naive, central memory and Treg TCRB repertoires that appeared more similar than those of healthy donors.

Every bit of the isolated RNA underwent reverse transcription, so sequencing read expressed TCRB transcripts. Produced via immunoSEQ multiplex PCR; TCRdb's table is partial and in-frame only. The data contain under 300,000 clones, approximately 15% of them singletons. The sample holds a few counts of this clone. What it recognizes is unknown. Looked up from germline, CDR1 is GTSNPN and CDR2 is SVGIG (reference sequence). There are 14 residues in the CDR3. V was trimmed by 2 bases and J by 8 bases, leaving 16 bases between them. This sequence originates from a man under 40 with type 1 diabetes. The rearrangement links TRBV30 to TRBJ2-1; maybe TRBD2 (6 bases). Sequencing was carried out using naive CD4+ T cells from blood. DNA of the CDR3: TGTGCCTGGAGTCCGACCCTAGCGCCGGATGAGCAGTTCTTC. Translated: CAWSPTLAPDEQFF.